The 22 T cell receptor beta chains listed next were all sequenced from one sample in a study of beta chain features in type 1 diabetes. The investigators reverse transcribed all of the isolated RNA, so they sequenced expressed TCRB transcripts. Some clones are missing from TCRdb's copy, which holds only in-frame ones; the method was immunoSEQ multiplex PCR. Among 850,000 to 900,000 clones listed, roughly 15% were seen once. The material sequenced was naive CD4+ T cells from blood. All receptors come from a woman aged 18-29 years in good health.

This clone has more than one count but fewer than ten. The chain uses TRBV7-9 and TRBJ2-5, with a possible D match to TRBD2 (5 bases). Germline-derived CDR1 and CDR2 are SEHNR and FQNEAQ (reference sequence). This CDR3 has 15 amino acids. V lost 3 bases to trimming and J lost 1 base, with 12 bases between them. DNA for the CDR3: TGTGCCAGCAGCTTGGGCGGGCCGCGCCAAGAGACCCAGTACTTC. Its protein product is CASSLGGPRQETQYF.

This clone has more than one count but fewer than ten. The gene calls are TRBV4-3 and TRBJ2-1; D is undetermined. V was trimmed by 1 base and J by 5 bases, leaving 9 bases between them. The V gene's germline CDR1 is LGHNA and CDR2 YSLEER. The length of the CDR3 is 14 residues. The CDR3 nucleotides read TGCGCCAGCAGCCAAGTAGGCAGGCACAATGAGCAGTTCTTC. Translating gives CASSQVGRHNEQFF.

Only a few counts were recorded for this clone. This CDR3 is CASSSLELYGYTF. CDR3 bases: TGTGCCAGCAGTTCCCTTGAGCTCTATGGCTACACCTTC. The chain uses TRBV6-5 and TRBJ1-2; no definite D call. Germline lookup yields CDR1 MNHEY and CDR2 SVGAGI. The CDR3 extends over 13 amino acids. V gave up 4 bases and J gave up 4 bases, with 10 bases separating them.

The chain couples TRBV7-2 to TRBJ2-7; a weak D match, TRBD1 (6 bases). The V end was cut by 1 base, the J end by 0 bases, with 16 bases between. Germline V gene sequence: CDR1 SGHTA, CDR2 FQGNSA. The CDR3 loop spans 17 amino acids. CDR3 residues: CASSLGPLRGTSYEQYF. CDR3 DNA sequence: TGTGCCAGCAGCTTAGGGCCCCTCAGGGGAACCTCCTACGAGCAGTACTTC.

This clone was seen a few times. The rearrangement links TRBV13 to TRBJ1-2; no clear D gene. In germline, CDR1 is PRHDT, CDR2 FYEKMQ (reference sequence). The CDR3 length is 14 residues. V lost 3 bases to trimming and J lost 3 bases, with 11 bases between them. CDR3 loop: CASSFGSGDYGYTF. The CDR3, as DNA: TGTGCCAGCAGCTTTGGTAGTGGGGACTATGGCTACACCTTC.

This chain joins TRBV7-9 and TRBJ2-1; possibly TRBD2 for D (5 bases). V was pared by 4 bases and J by 0 bases, with 16 bases between. The germline gives CDR1 SEHNR, CDR2 FQNEAQ (reference sequence). CDR3 length: 17 amino acids. The CDR3 sequence: CASSSRWGGSSYNEQFF. DNA of the CDR3: TGTGCCAGCAGCTCCCGCTGGGGTGGGAGCTCCTACAATGAGCAGTTCTTC.

The chain links TRBV28 to TRBJ2-1, with 10 bases that match TRBD2. This CDR3 contains 15 residues. The V gene's germline CDR1 is MDHEN and CDR2 SYDVKM. V trimming: 2 bases; J trimming: 5 bases; junction bases outside the gene matches: 3. CDR3 nucleotide sequence: TGTGCCAGCAGTTTACGGACTAGCGGAAACAATGAGCAGTTCTTC. This sequence encodes CASSLRTSGNNEQFF.

V and J are TRBV2 and TRBJ2-6; 7 bases fit TRBD1. Germline V gene lookup returns CDR1 SNHLY and CDR2 FYNNEI. V gave up 7 bases and J gave up 7 bases; unmatched junction bases: 10. The CDR3 extends over 15 amino acids. Here the CDR3 reads CASTETGSRANVLTF. CDR3 coding DNA: TGTGCCAGCACCGAGACAGGGTCGAGAGCCAACGTCCTGACTTTC.

This clone was seen a handful of times. The CDR3 coding sequence is TGTGCCAGCAGCTTAGTGGATGGCGGGAGTACGACCTACGAGCAGTACTTC. The encoded protein is CASSLVDGGSTTYEQYF. The rearrangement uses TRBV7-2 and TRBJ2-7, with TRBD2 matching 7 bases. The length of the CDR3 is 17 residues. The ends lost 1 base at V and 2 bases at J; junction bases unmatched: 11. Germline loops: CDR1 SGHTA, CDR2 FQGNSA. The full variable domain, its missing parts supplied by reference TRBV7-2 and TRBJ2-7, is GAGVSQSPSNKVTEKGKDVELRCDPISGHTALYWYRQSLGQGLEFLIYFQGNSAPDKSGLPSDRFSAERTGGSVSTLTIQRTQQEDSAVYLCASSLVDGGSTTYEQYFGPGTRLTVT.

The J gene is TRBJ2-7, the V gene TRBV5-1; TRBD2 aligns across 8 bases. Losses at the gene ends were 0 bases for V and 0 bases for J; bases not matched to a gene: 5. The CDR3 is made up of 16 amino acids. In germline, CDR1 is SGHRS, CDR2 YFSETQ. The CDR3: CASSLAPSGSSYEQYF. As DNA, the CDR3 is TGCGCCAGCAGCTTGGCCCCCAGCGGGAGCTCCTACGAGCAGTACTTC.

This rearrangement joins TRBV9 to TRBJ1-2; possible D gene TRBD1, 5 bases. Germline V gene data show CDR1 as SGDLS and CDR2 as YYNGEE. The CDR3 extends over 15 amino acids. V gave up 4 bases and J gave up 8 bases, with 21 bases separating them. This chain's CDR3 is CASSPIPRDQRGYTF. CDR3 nucleotide sequence: TGTGCCAGCAGCCCGATCCCCAGGGACCAGAGGGGCTACACCTTC. The full variable domain, its missing parts supplied by reference TRBV9 and TRBJ1-2, is DSGVTQTPKHLITATGQRVTLRCSPRSGDLSVYWYQQSLDQGLQFLIQYYNGEERAKGNILERFSAQQFPDLHSELNLSSLELGDSALYFCASSPIPRDQRGYTFGSGTRLTVV.

This clone was observed a few times. The J gene is TRBJ2-6, the V gene TRBV5-4; 7 nucleotides agree with TRBD2. V was pared by 0 bases and J by 4 bases, with 4 bases of the junction left unmatched. Germline CDR1 reads SGHNT; CDR2 reads YYREEE (reference sequence). The CDR3 runs to 16 residues. CDR3 amino acids: CASSLGGGAGANVLTF. CDR3 sequence (DNA): TGTGCCAGCAGCTTGGGCGGGGGTGCCGGGGCCAACGTCCTGACTTTC. Based on the CDR3 plus reference TRBV5-4 and TRBJ2-6, the full variable domain is ETGVTQSPTHLIKTRGQQVTLRCSSQSGHNTVSWYQQALGQGPQFIFQYYREEENGRGNFPPRFSGLQFPNYSSELNVNALELDDSALYLCASSLGGGAGANVLTFGAGSRLTVL.

This clone was seen only a few times. J is TRBJ2-1 and V is TRBV18, with TRBD2 identical over 15 bases. The length of the CDR3 is 16 residues. From germline, CDR1 is KGHSH and CDR2 LQKENI. The junction had 11 bases not matched to a gene; V was cut back by 3 bases and J by 14 bases. The CDR3 spells CASSPRTSGRDSEEFF. For the CDR3, the DNA is TGTGCCAGCTCACCGAGGACTAGCGGGAGGGACTCGGAAGAGTTCTTC.

In its sample, this clone was seen a few times. The rearrangement uses TRBV21-1 and TRBJ2-2. TRBV21-1 is flagged as a pseudogene. The CDR3 covers 13 residues. DNA for the CDR3: TGTAAGCCGGGCCCGGGCCTCACCGGGGAGCTGTTTTTT. Translation: CKPGPGLTGELFF.

This rearrangement joins TRBV6-6 to TRBJ1-1; 11 nucleotides align to TRBD1. CDR3 size: 16 residues. With 5 bases clipped from V and 2 bases from J, the junction kept 7 bases outside the gene matches. The germline V gene has CDR1 MNHNY and CDR2 SVGAGI (reference sequence). The DNA for the CDR3 is TGTGCCAGCAGTCAGGACAGGGGGCGTCTAAACACTGAAGCTTTCTTT. Protein product: CASSQDRGRLNTEAFF.

The chain carries TRBV25-1 and TRBJ2-5; TRBD1 agrees at 9 bases. The junction had 12 bases not matched to a gene; V was cut back by 8 bases and J by 5 bases. The CDR3 is 15 residues long. Germline V CDR1 and CDR2: MGHDK, SYGVNS. CDR3 sequence: CASGTGRSSWETQYF. CDR3 DNA: TGTGCCAGCGGGACAGGGCGGAGCTCTTGGGAGACCCAGTACTTC.

The chain uses TRBV27 and TRBJ2-5; 9 bases align to TRBD1. The junction had 14 bases not matched to a gene; V was cut back by 5 bases and J by 4 bases. CDR1 is MNHEY, CDR2 SMNVEV, per germline (reference sequence). This CDR3 region has 17 residues. As DNA, the CDR3 is TGTGCCAGCAGTGGGAGACAGGGGGGTCGGGGTGCAGAGACCCAGTACTTC. Its protein is CASSGRQGGRGAETQYF.

In this sample, this clone turned up a few times. Other DNA sequences within the sample encode an identical CDR3. The chain carries TRBV28 and TRBJ2-2; D uncertain. Trimming took 5 bases from V and 2 from J, leaving 6 bases between them. The length of the CDR3 is 13 residues. Germline-derived CDR1 and CDR2 are MDHEN and SYDVKM. CDR3 region: CASSTPNTGELFF. In nucleotides, the CDR3 is TGTGCCAGCAGTACCCCAAACACCGGGGAGCTGTTTTTT.

The CDR3 nucleotides are TGTGCCAGCAGTTTACCCAAACTGGGGAGGGGCTGGGGCTACACCTTC. Residues: CASSLPKLGRGWGYTF. The chain uses TRBV28 and TRBJ1-2; possible D gene TRBD1, 5 bases. Germline V CDR1 and CDR2: MDHEN, SYDVKM. Trimming stripped 2 bases from V and 8 bases from J, with 21 bases between. The CDR3 contains 16 residues.

This clone was counted between two and nine times. V usage is TRBV6-5 and J usage is TRBJ2-3, with 8 bases aligning to TRBD1. Germline CDR1 reads MNHEY; CDR2 reads SVGAGI. V was pared by 0 bases and J by 4 bases, with 6 bases of the junction left unmatched. CDR3 size: 16 residues. CDR3 nucleotide sequence: TGTGCCAGCAGTTACTCGTATCAGGGGGCCCCAGATACGCAGTATTTT. Translating it yields CASSYSYQGAPDTQYF.

This clone was recorded a few times. This chain connects TRBV7-2 to TRBJ2-1; D unresolved. Trimming shortened V by 4 bases and J by 4 bases, and 5 bases separated the two germline ends. Germline loops: CDR1 SGHTA, CDR2 FQGNSA. The CDR3 is made up of 12 amino acids. In DNA form, the CDR3 reads TGTGCCAGCAGCTCCTATTACAATGAGCAGTTCTTC. Protein product: CASSSYYNEQFF.

The chain combines TRBV7-9 with TRBJ1-2; D is unresolved. This CDR3 has 17 residues. Trimming removed 1 base at V and 6 bases at J, with 21 bases between. The germline CDR1 and CDR2 sequences are SEHNR and FQNEAQ (reference sequence). The CDR3 sequence: CASSLGGWSALSDGYTF. The CDR3 region has the DNA TGTGCCAGCAGCTTAGGGGGATGGTCAGCGCTATCCGATGGCTACACCTTC.